These 21 T cell receptor beta chains were all obtained from the same sample, sequenced in a study of long-term antiretroviral therapy in people with HIV. Researchers report immunoSEQ v3.0 was run at survey level. Data came from immunoSEQ multiplex PCR; TCRdb stores just in-frame clones and leaves some out. The repertoire consists of 23,000 or so clones, with 65% to 90% occurring once and the leading ten covering 12%. This material consisted of unsorted PBMCs, taken 0.1 years before starting antiretroviral therapy. These receptors came from a man between 35 and 55 years old with HIV.

This chain links TRBV20-1 with TRBJ2-7; TRBD1 is a possible D gene (5 bases). V was shortened by 6 bases and J by 3 bases, with 9 bases between the two germline ends. The CDR3 extends over 11 amino acids. Germline assignment: CDR1 DFQATT and CDR2 SNEGSKA (reference sequence). This CDR3 is CSAPDSYEQYF. The CDR3 region has the DNA TGCAGTGCGCCTGACAGCTACGAGCAGTACTTC.

The chain uses TRBV18 and TRBJ1-3; 7 bases match TRBD1. From germline, CDR1 is KGHSH and CDR2 LQKENI. This CDR3 has 17 residues. The V segment lost 1 base and the J segment 4 bases; nucleotides outside the gene matches: 10. This CDR3 is CASSPQSRQGAGNTIYF. Here the CDR3 DNA reads TGTGCCAGCTCACCACAGTCCCGACAGGGAGCGGGAAACACCATATATTTT.

This chain links TRBV4-3 with TRBJ2-7; D assignment may be TRBD1 or TRBD2 (5 bases each). Germline V CDR1 and CDR2: LGHNA, YSLEER. V lost 0 bases to trimming and J lost 0 bases, with 12 bases between them. This CDR3 comprises 16 residues. The CDR3 region has the DNA TGCGCCAGCAGCCAAGATGTCCGGGGCCCCTCCTACGAGCAGTACTTC. Translating gives CASSQDVRGPSYEQYF.

The chain uses TRBV5-1 and TRBJ1-1, with 7 bases fitting TRBD1. Germline-derived CDR1 and CDR2 are SGHRS and YFSETQ. V was clipped by 3 bases and J by 8 bases; unmatched bases: 7. The CDR3 is 13 residues long. Here the CDR3 reads CASSWGQPTEAFF. CDR3 DNA: TGCGCCAGCAGCTGGGGACAGCCAACAGAAGCTTTCTTT.

The chain recombines TRBV30 with TRBJ1-3; D possibly corresponds to TRBD1 (5 bases). V lost 0 bases and J 5 bases, leaving 11 bases between the germline ends. CDR1 and CDR2 (germline): GTSNPN, SVGIG (reference sequence). CDR3 size: 14 residues. Here the CDR3 DNA reads TGTGCCTGGAGTGTGTTAGGGGTGAGAAACACCATATATTTT. The encoded protein is CAWSVLGVRNTIYF.

This chain uses TRBV6-6 with TRBJ2-4, with 10 positions matching TRBD1. V trimming: 5 bases; J trimming: 1 base; junction bases outside the gene matches: 5. CDR1 is MNHNY and CDR2 is SVGAGI in the germline V gene (reference sequence). This CDR3 has 16 residues. The DNA for the CDR3 is TGTGCCAGCAGTCCGTCGGGACAGGGGGCCAAAAACATTCAGTACTTC. Translation gives CASSPSGQGAKNIQYF.

The chain recombines TRBV7-6 with TRBJ2-5; TRBD1 agrees at 10 bases. The junction had 15 bases not matched to a gene; V was cut back by 2 bases and J by 6 bases. Germline V gene lookup returns CDR1 SGHVS and CDR2 FNYEAQ. The CDR3 totals 18 residues. The chain's CDR3 is CASSLMGGYGTGAKTQYF. The CDR3 DNA is TGTGCCAGCAGCTTAATGGGGGGTTACGGGACAGGGGCGAAGACCCAGTACTTC.

J is TRBJ1-5 and V is TRBV7-2, with D possibly being TRBD1 (6 bases). The CDR3 length is 15 residues. The V end lost 6 bases, the J end lost 4 bases, and 16 bases lay between the germline ends. Germline CDR1 SGHTA, CDR2 FQGNSA. CDR3 region: CASSADGGPNQPQHF. The CDR3 bases are TGTGCCAGCAGTGCAGACGGGGGGCCTAATCAGCCCCAGCATTTT. The variable domain in full, with the rest retrieved from reference TRBV7-2 and TRBJ1-5, is GAGVSQSPSNKVTEKGKDVELRCDPISGHTALYWYRQSLGQGLEFLIYFQGNSAPDKSGLPSDRFSAERTGGSVSTLTIQRTQQEDSAVYLCASSADGGPNQPQHFGDGTRLSIL.

This chain connects TRBV7-9 to TRBJ2-5; TRBD2 matches at 7 bases. Germline values: CDR1 SEHNR, CDR2 FQNEAQ (reference sequence). The CDR3 runs to 13 residues. With V trimmed by 10 bases and J by 2 bases, 7 bases remained unmatched. In DNA, the CDR3 is TGTGCCATGCAGCGGGGCGGGCAAGAGACCCAGTACTTC. This sequence encodes CAMQRGGQETQYF.

The CDR3 here is CASSQGQGQGQPQHF. CDR3 bases: TGTGCCAGCAGCCAGGGACAGGGTCAAGGACAGCCCCAGCATTTT. The rearrangement links TRBV7-2 to TRBJ1-5, with 9 bases matching TRBD1. From germline, CDR1 is SGHTA and CDR2 FQGNSA. The J segment lost 7 bases and the V segment lost 5 bases, leaving 9 bases of the junction unmatched. The CDR3 runs 15 residues. Filled out from reference TRBV7-2 and TRBJ1-5, the complete variable domain reads GAGVSQSPSNKVTEKGKDVELRCDPISGHTALYWYRQSLGQGLEFLIYFQGNSAPDKSGLPSDRFSAERTGGSVSTLTIQRTQQEDSAVYLCASSQGQGQGQPQHFGDGTRLSIL.

This clone is medium-sized (0.01 to 0.1%). The chain combines TRBV7-9 with TRBJ2-1; TRBD2 might be the D (6 bases). Germline V gene data show CDR1 as SEHNR and CDR2 as FQNEAQ (reference sequence). Trimming cost V 5 bases and J 0 bases, with 17 bases left between them. The CDR3 has 17 amino acids. CDR3 sequence reads: CASSPQRVRSSYNEQFF. CDR3 nucleotides: TGTGCCAGCAGCCCGCAGCGGGTTAGGAGCTCCTACAATGAGCAGTTCTTC.

The gene calls are TRBV5-6 and TRBJ2-5; 9 bases are shared with TRBD1. The J call is in doubt because the DNA end fits TRBJ2-7 better. This CDR3 has 16 amino acids. Germline V gene lookup returns CDR1 SGHDT and CDR2 YYEEEE. The CDR3 reads CASSLALGTGTYEQYF. CDR3 DNA sequence: TGTGCCAGCAGCTTGGCCCTCGGGACAGGGACCTACGAGCAGTACTTC.

The V and J genes are TRBV7-9 and TRBJ2-1; perhaps TRBD2 as D (5 bases). Per germline, CDR1 SEHNR and CDR2 FQNEAQ (reference sequence). CDR3 length equals 13 residues. V was cut by 1 base and J by 9 bases, with 10 bases left in between. CDR3 bases: TGTGCCAGCAGCTTAGGCGGCGGAGGTGAGCAGTTCTTC. Translation: CASSLGGGGEQFF.

The chain is built from TRBV19 and TRBJ2-3; 8 positions agree with TRBD2. With V trimmed by 0 bases and J by 1 base, 6 bases remained unmatched. The CDR3 totals 17 residues. The germline gives CDR1 LNHDA, CDR2 SQIVND (reference sequence). CDR3 DNA: TGTGCCAGTAGTATAGATGTAGCGGGGATGGGCACAGATACGCAGTATTTT. The encoded protein is CASSIDVAGMGTDTQYF.

The CDR3 is CASSLAGDPIYEQYF. The CDR3 DNA sequence: TGTGCCAGCAGCTTAGCCGGGGACCCTATCTACGAGCAGTACTTC. The gene calls are TRBV7-9 and TRBJ2-5; D possibly uses TRBD1 or TRBD2 (5 bases each). The J call is doubtful: the DNA matches TRBJ2-7 better. The germline CDR1 and CDR2 sequences are SEHNR and FQNEAQ (reference sequence). The CDR3 extends over 15 amino acids.

V gene TRBV2 combines with J gene TRBJ2-7; D perhaps matches TRBD2 (5 bases). The CDR3 runs to 11 residues. Trimming took off 11 bases at V and 7 bases at J, with 15 bases between the two ends. CDR1 is SNHLY and CDR2 is FYNNEI in the germline V gene. The CDR3 loop reads CAGGLLGEQYF. The CDR3 DNA is TGTGCCGGAGGACTCCTGGGAGAGCAGTACTTC.

This sequence joins TRBV5-1 and TRBJ2-4; 10 bases are a match to TRBD1. Trimming took 2 bases from V and 7 from J; bases not matched to a gene: 3. The CDR3 sequence is 14 residues long. The germline V gene encodes CDR1 SGHRS and CDR2 YFSETQ. The CDR3 reads CASSLPGQGNIQYF. The CDR3 bases are TGCGCCAGCAGCTTACCGGGACAGGGGAACATTCAGTACTTC.

This sequence joins TRBV27 and TRBJ1-4, with D possibly matching TRBD1 (5 bases). The CDR3 covers 14 residues. The V end lost 9 bases, the J end lost 0 bases, and 11 bases lay between the germline ends. From germline, CDR1 is MNHEY and CDR2 SMNVEV (reference sequence). CDR3 coding DNA: TGTGCCAGTCGAGGGGTTGCAACTAATGAAAAACTGTTTTTT. It codes for CASRGVATNEKLFF.

V and J are TRBV7-2 and TRBJ2-5; a possible D gene is TRBD1 (7 bases). Germline assignment: CDR1 SGHTA and CDR2 FQGNSA. The CDR3 has 16 residues. V dropped 1 base and J dropped 1 base, with 13 bases sitting between them. The CDR3, as DNA: TGTGCCAGCAGCTTAGGGCAGGGGGGCGCCCAAGAGACCCAGTACTTC. The encoded protein is CASSLGQGGAQETQYF.

The chain links TRBV28 to TRBJ2-5; D possibly matches TRBD1 or TRBD2 (5 bases each). Germline V CDR1 and CDR2: MDHEN, SYDVKM. CDR3 length: 16 amino acids. V lost 2 bases to trimming and J lost 4 bases, with 17 bases between them. CDR3 DNA: TGTGCCAGCAGTTTAGTTGAGAGCCTGAGGGGAGAGACCCAGTACTTC. Its protein product is CASSLVESLRGETQYF. The entire variable domain, with the rest obtained from reference TRBV28 and TRBJ2-5, is as follows: DVKVTQSSRYLVKRTGEKVFLECVQDMDHENMFWYRQDPGLGLRLIYFSYDVKMKEKGDIPEGYSVSREKKERFSLILESASTNQTSMYLCASSLVESLRGETQYFGPGTRLLVL.

The rearrangement joins TRBV6-5 to TRBJ2-2; 11 bases fit TRBD2. V dropped 4 bases and J dropped 5; count of bases not matched to a gene: 6. From germline, CDR1 is MNHEY and CDR2 SVGAGI. The length of the CDR3 is 16 residues. The CDR3 DNA reads as TGTGCCAGCAGTTCCGGTAGCGGGGGGGCAACCGGGGAGCTGTTTTTT. Translation: CASSSGSGGATGELFF.